The TCR beta chain described here comes from a study of early T cells in non-severe SARS-CoV-2 infection. Whole-study context: Sequenced bulk RNA came from whole blood that was unsorted, and chains were unpaired.

Unique molecular identifiers tagged individual cDNA molecules. TCRdb redid the calling of the 5' RACE reads with MiXCR, one entry per CDR3 protein. The top ten clones hold under 4% of a sample with around 59,000 distinct CDR3 sequences, about an eighth of them seen once. The receptor comes from an adult who was a healthcare worker with PCR-confirmed SARS-CoV-2 infection or an uninfected control (not recorded which). The material sequenced was whole blood.

The DNA for the CDR3 is TGTGCCAGCAAATTGCGAGCGGGCAGCTCCTACGAGCAGTACTTC. This sequence encodes CASKLRAGSSYEQYF. This sequence joins TRBV27 and TRBJ2-7; tentative D call: TRBD2 (6 bases). The V end lost 7 bases, the J end lost 0 bases, and 16 bases lay between the germline ends. This CDR3 is 15 amino acids long. Per germline, CDR1 MNHEY and CDR2 SMNVEV (reference sequence).